This TCR beta chain was sequenced during a study of shared clonotypes between healthy human individuals. The wider study: Two women and a few men aged 18 to 49 made up the donors.

The V gene lost 5 bases and the J gene lost 3 bases, with 20 bases spanning the gap. The CDR3 runs 17 residues. CDR1 is LNHDA and CDR2 is SQIVND in the germline V gene (reference sequence). Sorted-subset replicate PCRs used roughly 180 ng DNA, some 33,000 T cell genomes. Sequencing used immunoSEQ multiplex PCR; TCRdb keeps in-frame clones, though not all of them. The sample includes hundreds of thousands of clones, around two thirds of them seen just once. Sequencing input: memory CD4+ T cells sorted from blood. Subset: CD45RA-negative fraction. The chain carries TRBV19 and TRBJ2-4; the D gene could be TRBD1 or TRBD2 (5 bases each). The receptor's source is a woman aged 25 to 39 in good health. The CDR3 loop reads CASSDGSWGRGKNIQYF. CDR3 DNA: TGTGCCAGTAGTGATGGATCTTGGGGGAGAGGCAAAAACATTCAGTACTTC.